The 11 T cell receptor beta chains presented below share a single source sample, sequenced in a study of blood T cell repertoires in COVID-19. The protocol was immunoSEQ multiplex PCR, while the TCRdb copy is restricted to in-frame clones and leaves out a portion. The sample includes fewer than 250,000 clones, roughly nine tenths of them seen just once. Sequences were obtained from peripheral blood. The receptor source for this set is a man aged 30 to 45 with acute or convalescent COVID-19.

The CDR3 DNA reads TGTGCCAGCAGCCTAGGGGGCTTTAGCTCGGAGACTGAAGCTTTCTTT. It is translated as CASSLGGFSSETEAFF. V and J are TRBV11-2 and TRBJ1-1; 7 nucleotides align to TRBD1. Per the germline V gene, CDR1 is SGHAT and CDR2 is FQNNGV. This CDR3 is built from 16 residues. V lost 5 bases to trimming and J lost 5 bases; unmatched junction nucleotides: 14.

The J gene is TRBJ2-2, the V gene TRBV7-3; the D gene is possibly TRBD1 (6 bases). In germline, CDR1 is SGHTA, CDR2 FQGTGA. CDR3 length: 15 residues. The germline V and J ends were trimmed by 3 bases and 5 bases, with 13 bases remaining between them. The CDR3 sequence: CASSLSGVGTGELFF. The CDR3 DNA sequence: TGTGCCAGCAGCTTGTCAGGGGTGGGAACCGGGGAGCTGTTTTTT.

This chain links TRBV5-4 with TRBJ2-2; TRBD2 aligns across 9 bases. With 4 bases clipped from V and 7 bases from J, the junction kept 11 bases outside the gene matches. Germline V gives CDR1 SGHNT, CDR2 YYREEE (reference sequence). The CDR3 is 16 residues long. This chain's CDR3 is CASSPLAGALNGELFF. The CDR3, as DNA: TGTGCCAGCAGCCCTTTAGCGGGAGCTTTAAACGGGGAGCTGTTTTTT.

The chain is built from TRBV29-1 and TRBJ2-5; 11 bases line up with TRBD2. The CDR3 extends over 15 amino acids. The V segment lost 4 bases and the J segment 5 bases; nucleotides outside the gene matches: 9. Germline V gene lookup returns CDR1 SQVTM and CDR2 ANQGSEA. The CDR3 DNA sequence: TGCAGCGTTGTTTCACTAGCGGGGGTATTGGAGACCCAGTACTTC. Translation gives CSVVSLAGVLETQYF.

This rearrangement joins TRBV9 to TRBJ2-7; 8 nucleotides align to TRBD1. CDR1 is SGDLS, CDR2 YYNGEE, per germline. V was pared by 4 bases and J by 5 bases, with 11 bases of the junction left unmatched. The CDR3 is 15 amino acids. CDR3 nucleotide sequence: TGTGCCAGCAGCACCCTCGGGACAGGCTTCAACGAGCAGTACTTC. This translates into CASSTLGTGFNEQYF. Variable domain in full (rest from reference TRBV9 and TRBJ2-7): DSGVTQTPKHLITATGQRVTLRCSPRSGDLSVYWYQQSLDQGLQFLIQYYNGEERAKGNILERFSAQQFPDLHSELNLSSLELGDSALYFCASSTLGTGFNEQYFGPGTRLTVT.

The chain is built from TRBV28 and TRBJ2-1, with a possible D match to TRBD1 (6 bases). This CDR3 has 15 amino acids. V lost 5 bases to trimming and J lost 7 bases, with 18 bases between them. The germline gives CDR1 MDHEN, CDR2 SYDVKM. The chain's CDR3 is CASSPWDTRGNEQFF. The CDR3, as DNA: TGTGCCAGCAGTCCTTGGGACACCCGTGGGAATGAGCAGTTCTTC.

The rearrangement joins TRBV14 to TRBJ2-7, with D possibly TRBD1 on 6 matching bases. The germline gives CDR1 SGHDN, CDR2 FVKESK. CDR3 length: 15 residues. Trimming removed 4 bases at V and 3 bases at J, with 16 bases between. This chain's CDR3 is CASSPDSSLFYEQYF. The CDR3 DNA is TGTGCCAGCAGCCCGGACAGCTCCCTTTTCTACGAGCAGTACTTC.

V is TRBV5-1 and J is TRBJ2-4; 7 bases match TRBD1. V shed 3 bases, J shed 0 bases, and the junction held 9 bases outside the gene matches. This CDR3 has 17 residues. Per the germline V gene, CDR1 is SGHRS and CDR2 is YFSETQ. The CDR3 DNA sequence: TGCGCCAGCAGCTATCAAAGACAGGGCGTAGCCAAAAACATTCAGTACTTC. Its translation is CASSYQRQGVAKNIQYF. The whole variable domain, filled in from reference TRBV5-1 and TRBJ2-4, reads KAGVTQTPRYLIKTRGQQVTLSCSPISGHRSVSWYQQTPGQGLQFLFEYFSETQRNKGNFPGRFSGRQFSNSRSEMNVSTLELGDSALYLCASSYQRQGVAKNIQYFGAGTRLSVL.

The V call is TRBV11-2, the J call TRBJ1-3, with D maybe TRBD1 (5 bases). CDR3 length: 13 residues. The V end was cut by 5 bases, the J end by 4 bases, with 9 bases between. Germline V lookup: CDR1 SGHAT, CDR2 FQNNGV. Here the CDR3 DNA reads TGTGCCAGCAGCCCTGGGGGGGGAAACACCATATATTTT. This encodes CASSPGGGNTIYF.

The chain's CDR3 is CSANLEETQYF. The DNA of the CDR3 is TGCAGTGCGAACCTAGAAGAGACCCAGTACTTC. The J gene is TRBJ2-5, the V gene TRBV20-1; unclear D gene. This CDR3 is 11 amino acids long. Trimming pared 6 bases from V and 3 bases from J, leaving 8 bases between. Germline V lookup: CDR1 DFQATT, CDR2 SNEGSKA (reference sequence).

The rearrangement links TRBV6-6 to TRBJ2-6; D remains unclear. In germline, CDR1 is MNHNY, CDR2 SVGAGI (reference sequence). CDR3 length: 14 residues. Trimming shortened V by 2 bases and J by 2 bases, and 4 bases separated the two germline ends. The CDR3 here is CASSYQTGANVLTF. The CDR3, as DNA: TGTGCCAGCAGTTACCAAACTGGGGCCAACGTCCTGACTTTC.